Listed below are T cell receptor beta chains from one sample, sequenced in a study of neurological immune-mediated disorders. TCRdb recomputed calls from the 5' RACE reads with MiXCR, one row per CDR3 protein. The data show 40,000 or so distinct CDR3 sequences, under 4% seen once. Sequencing was done on a sample of PBMCs. All receptors derive from a woman between 55 and 75 years old with multiple sclerosis. Each CDR3 is given with its conserved first and last residue. The D gene is left open where the match is weak. Expanded clones get a size class; other rows say once, few or many, or leave the size out.

d_call j_call clone_size v_call cdr3_aa cdr3_nt
- TRBJ2-1 many TRBV6-6 CASRHRASHYNEQFF TGTGCCAGCAGGCACCGGGCGAGTCATTACAATGAGCAGTTCTTC
- TRBJ1-2 - TRBV12-2 CASRPRQGERSGYTF TGTGCAAGTCGCCCAAGACAGGGGGAGAGGAGTGGCTACACCTTC
TRBD1 TRBJ1-2 many TRBV10-3 CAISGADRGKNYGYTF TGTGCCATCAGTGGGGCGGACAGGGGGAAAAACTATGGCTACACCTTC
- TRBJ2-7 many TRBV7-6 CASSLGGDGQRAEQYF TGTGCCAGCAGCTTAGGAGGGGACGGCCAGAGGGCCGAGCAGTACTTC
TRBD1 TRBJ2-5 many TRBV15 CATGSRGRLETQYF TGTGCCACCGGGTCCAGGGGGCGTTTAGAGACCCAGTACTTC
- TRBJ1-1 many TRBV20-1 CSARPNTEAFF TGCAGTGCTAGGCCGAACACTGAAGCTTTCTTT
TRBD1 TRBJ2-1 many TRBV5-1 CASRPTGALVNEQFF TGCGCCAGCAGACCAACAGGGGCCCTCGTCAATGAGCAGTTCTTC
- TRBJ1-1 many TRBV6-6 CASSYTRLRGTEAFF TGTGCCAGCAGTTACACCCGATTGCGGGGCACTGAAGCTTTCTTT
- TRBJ2-3 - TRBV25-1 CASSEFAGSTDTQYF TGTGCCAGCAGTGAATTTGCGGGAAGCACAGATACGCAGTATTTT
TRBD1 TRBJ2-7 many TRBV10-3 CAISGVGTGKSYEQYF TGTGCCATCAGTGGGGTCGGGACAGGTAAATCCTACGAGCAGTACTTC
- TRBJ2-2 many TRBV20-1 CSAFTGVGNTGELFF TGCAGTGCGTTTACGGGGGTAGGCAACACCGGGGAGCTGTTTTTT
- TRBJ2-7 many TRBV3-1 CASSPLRASPGEQYF TGTGCCAGCTCCCCCTTGAGGGCCTCCCCCGGGGAGCAGTACTTC
TRBD1 TRBJ1-2 many TRBV20-1 CSAQDRNYGYTF TGCAGTGCGCAGGACAGGAACTATGGCTACACCTTC
TRBD2 TRBJ2-3 many TRBV7-7 CASSPSGGADTQYF TGTGCCAGCAGCCCCAGCGGGGGTGCAGATACGCAGTATTTT
TRBD1 TRBJ1-2 many TRBV5-1 CASRHGQGGNYGYTF TGCGCCAGCAGACACGGACAGGGGGGCAACTATGGCTACACCTTC
TRBD2 TRBJ2-7 many TRBV6-6 CASRNGAGETYEQYF TGTGCCAGCCGAAATGGAGCGGGGGAGACCTACGAGCAGTACTTC
- TRBJ2-2 many TRBV6-5 CASSYFRDSGRTGELFF TGTGCCAGCAGTTACTTCCGGGACTCGGGCCGAACCGGGGAGCTGTTTTTT
- TRBJ1-2 many TRBV5-1 CASSLEGYGYTF TGCGCCAGCAGCTTGGAGGGCTATGGCTACACCTTC
TRBD2 TRBJ2-3 many TRBV7-6 CASSLDYRAGVSTDTQYF TGTGCCAGCAGCTTAGATTACCGAGCGGGAGTGAGCACAGATACGCAGTATTTT
- TRBJ1-4 many TRBV12-3/TRBV12-4 CASRWVGEKLFF TGTGCCAGCAGATGGGTGGGAGAAAAACTGTTTTTT
TRBD1 TRBJ2-7 many TRBV7-6 CASSLVRSDRGPYEQYF TGTGCCAGCAGCTTAGTCCGGTCGGACAGGGGTCCCTACGAGCAGTACTTC
TRBD2 TRBJ2-7 many TRBV7-9 CASSFSRGLAGEPYEQYF TGTGCCAGCAGCTTTTCTAGGGGCCTAGCGGGGGAACCCTACGAGCAGTACTTC
- TRBJ2-2 many TRBV7-2 CASSLSGLQRTGELFF TGTGCCAGCAGCCTCAGTGGCCTACAGAGGACCGGGGAGCTGTTTTTT
- TRBJ2-3 many TRBV20-1 CSFRWAAGTDTQYF TGCAGTTTTCGCTGGGCGGCTGGCACAGATACGCAGTATTTT
- TRBJ1-5 many TRBV15 CATSRDLDSRGQPQHF TGTGCCACCAGCAGAGATTTGGACAGCAGGGGTCAGCCCCAGCATTTT
- TRBJ1-1 many TRBV20-1 CSGYRNTEAFF TGCAGTGGCTACAGGAACACTGAAGCTTTCTTT
- TRBJ1-2 many TRBV18 CASSPSGVGLGRGSYGYTF TGTGCCAGCTCACCATCTGGAGTCGGTCTTGGCAGGGGAAGCTATGGCTACACCTTC
- TRBJ2-3 many TRBV12-3/TRBV12-4 CATRAPTDTQYF TGTGCCACCAGGGCCCCCACAGATACGCAGTATTTT
- TRBJ1-5 many TRBV5-1 CASNKDGGPNQPQHF TGCGCCAGCAACAAGGACGGTGGACCCAATCAGCCCCAGCATTTT
- TRBJ1-2 many TRBV25-1 CASSDNVIGYTF TGTGCCAGCAGTGATAACGTCATTGGCTACACCTTC
- TRBJ1-1 many TRBV5-4 CASSSNTNTEAFF TGTGCCAGCAGCTCAAACACGAACACTGAAGCTTTCTTT
TRBD2 TRBJ2-5 many TRBV6-5 CASSGLAGETQYF TGTGCCAGCAGCGGACTAGCGGGGGAGACCCAGTACTTC
- TRBJ2-7 many TRBV20-1 CSARAGADYEQYF TGCAGTGCTAGAGCAGGGGCGGATTACGAGCAGTACTTC
TRBD1 TRBJ2-7 many TRBV5-1 CASSLEGTVYEQYF TGCGCCAGCAGCTTGGAAGGGACAGTCTACGAGCAGTACTTC
- TRBJ2-6 many TRBV5-1 CASSLVGSGANVLTF TGCGCCAGCAGCTTGGTAGGTTCTGGGGCCAACGTCCTGACTTTC
- TRBJ1-2 - TRBV20-1 CSAKSPGGNYGYTF TGCAGTGCGAAATCCCCGGGGGGTAACTATGGCTACACCTTC
TRBD1 TRBJ2-7 many TRBV5-1 CASTPGQGANDEQYF TGCGCCAGCACCCCGGGACAGGGGGCAAACGACGAGCAGTACTTC
- TRBJ2-6 - TRBV3-1 CASSQEMKVSGANVLTF TGTGCCAGCAGCCAAGAGATGAAGGTTTCTGGGGCCAACGTCCTGACTTTC
- TRBJ2-7 many TRBV14 CASSQDFPYEQYF TGTGCCAGCAGCCAAGATTTTCCCTACGAGCAGTACTTC
TRBD1 TRBJ1-5 many TRBV7-8 CASSRTDRGLSNQPQHF TGTGCCAGCAGCCGTACCGACAGGGGGCTCAGCAATCAGCCCCAGCATTTT
- TRBJ2-5 many TRBV7-6 CASSLNLGRGTQYF TGTGCCAGCAGCTTAAATCTGGGGCGCGGGACCCAGTACTTC
- TRBJ1-3 many TRBV7-8 CASSPTETGNTIYF TGTGCCAGCAGCCCGACAGAGACTGGAAACACCATATATTTT
- TRBJ1-1 many TRBV10-3 CAISAPRTEAFF TGTGCCATCAGTGCCCCAAGGACTGAAGCTTTCTTT
TRBD2 TRBJ2-7 few TRBV7-8 CASSLIPPVAGGHYEQYF TGTGCCAGCAGCTTAATCCCCCCAGTGGCGGGGGGGCACTACGAGCAGTACTTC
TRBD2 TRBJ2-1 many TRBV7-2 CASSTPRLAGGSYNEQFF TGTGCCAGCAGCACCCCACGTCTAGCGGGGGGTTCCTACAATGAGCAGTTCTTC
- TRBJ1-1 many TRBV5-1 CASSLTGNTEAFF TGCGCCAGCAGCTTGACAGGTAACACTGAAGCTTTCTTT
TRBD1 TRBJ2-2 many TRBV20-1 CSAQPLGTGIPGELFF TGCAGTGCCCAACCCCTCGGGACAGGGATCCCCGGGGAGCTGTTTTTT
TRBD1 TRBJ1-1 - TRBV20-1 CSARTHTGGNTEAFF TGCAGTGCTAGAACCCATACAGGGGGCAACACTGAAGCTTTCTTT
- TRBJ2-1 many TRBV6-1 CASSEPNEQFF TGTGCCAGCAGTGAGCCCAATGAGCAGTTCTTC
TRBD1 TRBJ1-4 many TRBV5-1 CASRTGGKLFF TGCGCCAGCAGAACAGGGGGTAAACTGTTTTTT
- TRBJ2-2 medium-sized TRBV15 CATSRGGELFF TGTGCCACCAGCAGGGGCGGGGAGCTGTTTTTT
- TRBJ2-5 many TRBV29-1 CSLGRGTEGQETQYF TGCAGCCTGGGCCGAGGCACCGAGGGACAAGAGACCCAGTACTTC
- TRBJ2-2 many TRBV5-1 CASSPGATGELFF TGCGCCAGCAGCCCTGGAGCCACCGGGGAGCTGTTTTTT
- TRBJ1-3 many TRBV7-9 CASSLGHSGNTIYF TGTGCCAGCAGCTTAGGCCACTCTGGAAACACCATATATTTT
- TRBJ2-1 many TRBV7-9 CASSRLGDNEQFF TGTGCCAGCAGCCGTCTTGGGGACAATGAGCAGTTCTTC